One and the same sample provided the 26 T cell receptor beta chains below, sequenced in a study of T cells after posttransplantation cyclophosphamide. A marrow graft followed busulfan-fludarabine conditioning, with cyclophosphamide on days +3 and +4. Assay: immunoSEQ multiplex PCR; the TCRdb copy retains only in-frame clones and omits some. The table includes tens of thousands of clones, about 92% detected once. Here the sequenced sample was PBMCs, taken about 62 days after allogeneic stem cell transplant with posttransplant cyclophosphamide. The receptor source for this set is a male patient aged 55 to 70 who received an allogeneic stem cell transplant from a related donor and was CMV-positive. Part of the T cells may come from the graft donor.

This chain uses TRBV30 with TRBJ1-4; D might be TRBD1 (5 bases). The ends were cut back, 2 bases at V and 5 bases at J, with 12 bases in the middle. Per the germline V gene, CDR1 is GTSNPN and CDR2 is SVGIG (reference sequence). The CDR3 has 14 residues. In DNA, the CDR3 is TGTGCCTGGAGTTTCTTAGGGGCCAATGAAAAACTGTTTTTT. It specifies CAWSFLGANEKLFF.

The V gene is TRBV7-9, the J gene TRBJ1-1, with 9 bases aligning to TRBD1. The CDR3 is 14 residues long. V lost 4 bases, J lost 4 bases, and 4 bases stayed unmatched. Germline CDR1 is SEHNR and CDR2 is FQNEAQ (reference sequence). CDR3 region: CASSSDRGVTEAFF. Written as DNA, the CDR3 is TGTGCCAGCAGCTCGGACAGGGGTGTCACTGAAGCTTTCTTT.

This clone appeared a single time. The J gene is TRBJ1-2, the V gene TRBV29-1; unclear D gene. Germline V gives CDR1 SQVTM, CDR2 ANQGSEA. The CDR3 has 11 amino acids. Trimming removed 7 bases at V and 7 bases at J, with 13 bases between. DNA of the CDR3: TGCAGCGCGTCGACTTTAGGTGGCTACACCTTC. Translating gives CSASTLGGYTF.

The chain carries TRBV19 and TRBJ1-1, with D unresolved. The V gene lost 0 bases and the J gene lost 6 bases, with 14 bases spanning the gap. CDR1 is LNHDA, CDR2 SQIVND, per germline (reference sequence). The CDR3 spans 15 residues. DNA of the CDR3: TGTGCCAGTAGTATAGATCCGGGGAGGATTGCTGAAGCTTTCTTT. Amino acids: CASSIDPGRIAEAFF.

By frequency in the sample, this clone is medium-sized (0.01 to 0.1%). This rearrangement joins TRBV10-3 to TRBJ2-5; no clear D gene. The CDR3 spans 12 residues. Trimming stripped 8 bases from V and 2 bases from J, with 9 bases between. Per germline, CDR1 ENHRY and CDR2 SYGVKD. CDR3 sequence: CAIFWAQETQYF. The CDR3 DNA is TGTGCCATCTTTTGGGCGCAAGAGACCCAGTACTTC.

CDR3 in amino acids: CASSPVMQGGTEAFF. The CDR3, as DNA: TGTGCCAGCAGCCCTGTAATGCAGGGTGGGACTGAAGCTTTCTTT. The chain carries TRBV5-4 and TRBJ1-1; possibly TRBD1 for D (5 bases). V lost 4 bases and J lost 5, with 18 bases in between. Germline V lookup: CDR1 SGHNT, CDR2 YYREEE (reference sequence). The CDR3 is 15 amino acids.

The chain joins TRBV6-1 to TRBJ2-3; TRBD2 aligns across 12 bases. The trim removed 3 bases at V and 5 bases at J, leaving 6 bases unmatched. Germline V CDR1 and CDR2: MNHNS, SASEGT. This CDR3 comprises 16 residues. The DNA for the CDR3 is TGTGCCAGCAGTGAGCCTAGCGGGGGGGCCGTAGATACGCAGTATTTT. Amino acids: CASSEPSGGAVDTQYF.

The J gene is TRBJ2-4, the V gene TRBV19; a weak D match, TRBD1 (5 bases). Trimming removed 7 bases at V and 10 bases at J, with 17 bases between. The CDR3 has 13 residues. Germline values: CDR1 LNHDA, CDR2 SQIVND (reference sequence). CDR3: CASTRLGLGIQYF. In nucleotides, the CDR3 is TGTGCCAGTACCCGGCTGGGGCTTGGAATTCAGTACTTC.

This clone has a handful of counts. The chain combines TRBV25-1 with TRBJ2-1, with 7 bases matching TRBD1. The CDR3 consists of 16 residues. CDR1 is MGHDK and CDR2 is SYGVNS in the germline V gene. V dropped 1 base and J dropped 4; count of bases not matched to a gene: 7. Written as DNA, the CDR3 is TGTGCCAGCAGTGAATTCGGGGACAGTTTTTACAATGAGCAGTTCTTC. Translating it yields CASSEFGDSFYNEQFF.

DNA for the CDR3: TGCGCCAGCAGTTATACAGGGTCTGAGTCCCCTGGAAACACCATATATTTT. It translates to CASSYTGSESPGNTIYF. The genes are TRBV5-1 and TRBJ1-3; possibly TRBD1 for D (6 bases). The germline V and J ends were trimmed by 5 bases and 2 bases, with 20 bases remaining between them. This CDR3 region has 17 residues. Germline assignment: CDR1 SGHRS and CDR2 YFSETQ.

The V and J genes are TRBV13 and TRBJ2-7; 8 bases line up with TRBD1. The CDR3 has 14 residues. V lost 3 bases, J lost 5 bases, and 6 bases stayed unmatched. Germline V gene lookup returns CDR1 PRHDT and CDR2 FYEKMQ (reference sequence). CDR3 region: CASSLGRGLDEQYF. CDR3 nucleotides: TGTGCCAGCAGCTTGGGCAGGGGGCTCGACGAGCAGTACTTC. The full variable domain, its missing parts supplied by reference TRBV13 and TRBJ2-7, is AAGVIQSPRHLIKEKRETATLKCYPIPRHDTVYWYQQGPGQDPQFLISFYEKMQSDKGSIPDRFSAQQFSDYHSELNMSSLELGDSALYFCASSLGRGLDEQYFGPGTRLTVT.

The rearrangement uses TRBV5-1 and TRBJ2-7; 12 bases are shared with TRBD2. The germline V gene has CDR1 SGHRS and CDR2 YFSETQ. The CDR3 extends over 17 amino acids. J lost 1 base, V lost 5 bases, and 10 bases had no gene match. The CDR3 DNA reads TGCGCCAGCAGACCGCTAGCGGGGGGGCCCAAGTCCTACGAGCAGTACTTC. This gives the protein CASRPLAGGPKSYEQYF.

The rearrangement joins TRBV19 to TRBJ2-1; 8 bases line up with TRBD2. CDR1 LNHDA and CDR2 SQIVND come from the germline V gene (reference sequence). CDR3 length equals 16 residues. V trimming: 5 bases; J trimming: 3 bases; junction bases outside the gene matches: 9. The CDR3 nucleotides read TGTGCCAGTAGTTTAACCGGGACTAGTATCTACAATGAGCAGTTCTTC. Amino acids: CASSLTGTSIYNEQFF.

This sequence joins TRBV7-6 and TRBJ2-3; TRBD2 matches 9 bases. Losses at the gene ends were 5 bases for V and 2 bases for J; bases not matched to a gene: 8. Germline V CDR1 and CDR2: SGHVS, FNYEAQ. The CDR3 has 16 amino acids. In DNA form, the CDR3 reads TGTGCCAGCAGCCTCCCGGGACTAGCCTACACAGATACGCAGTATTTT. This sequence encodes CASSLPGLAYTDTQYF. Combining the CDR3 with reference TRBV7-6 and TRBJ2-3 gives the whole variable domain GAGVSQSPRYKVTKRGQDVALRCDPISGHVSLYWYRQALGQGPEFLTYFNYEAQQDKSGLPNDRFSAERPEGSISTLTIQRTEQRDSAMYRCASSLPGLAYTDTQYFGPGTRLTVL.

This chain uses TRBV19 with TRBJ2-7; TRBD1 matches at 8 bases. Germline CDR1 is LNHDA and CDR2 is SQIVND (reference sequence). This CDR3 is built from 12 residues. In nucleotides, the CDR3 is TGTGTAACGCAGGGGGCTGATGGCGAGCAGTACTTC. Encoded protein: CVTQGADGEQYF.

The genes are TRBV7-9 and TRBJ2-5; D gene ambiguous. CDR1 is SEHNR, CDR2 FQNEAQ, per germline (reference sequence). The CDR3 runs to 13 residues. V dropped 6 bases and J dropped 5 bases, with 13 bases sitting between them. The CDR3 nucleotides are TGTGCCAGCAGGGAGAAGTCATCCGAGACCCAGTACTTC. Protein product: CASREKSSETQYF.

CDR3 DNA: TGTGCCAGTAGTGGCCAGGGACAAGAGACCCAGTACTTC. Its translation: CASSGQGQETQYF. This chain joins TRBV19 and TRBJ2-5, with D possibly TRBD1 on 5 matching bases. Germline-derived CDR1 and CDR2 are LNHDA and SQIVND (reference sequence). This CDR3 contains 13 residues. The V and J ends lost 5 bases and 2 bases respectively, with 9 bases between them.

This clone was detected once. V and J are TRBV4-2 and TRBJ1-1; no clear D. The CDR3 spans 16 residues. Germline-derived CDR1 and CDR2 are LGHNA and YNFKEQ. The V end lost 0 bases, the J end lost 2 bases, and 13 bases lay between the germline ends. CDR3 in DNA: TGTGCCAGCAGCCAAGATTCGGGTGCGGTAAACACTGAAGCTTTCTTT. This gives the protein CASSQDSGAVNTEAFF.

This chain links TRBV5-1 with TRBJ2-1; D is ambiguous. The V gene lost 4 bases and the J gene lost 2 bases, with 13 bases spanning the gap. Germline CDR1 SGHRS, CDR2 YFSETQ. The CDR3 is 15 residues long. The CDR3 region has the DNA TGCGCCAGCAGCCCAAAAGTCCAGACCTACAATGAGCAGTTCTTC. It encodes CASSPKVQTYNEQFF.

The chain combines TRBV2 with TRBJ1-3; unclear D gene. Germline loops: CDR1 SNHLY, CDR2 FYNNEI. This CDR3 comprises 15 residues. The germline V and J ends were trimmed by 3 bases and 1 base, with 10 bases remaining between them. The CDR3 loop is CASSEGRLSGNTIYF. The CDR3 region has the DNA TGTGCCAGCAGTGAGGGGAGGTTGTCTGGAAACACCATATATTTT.

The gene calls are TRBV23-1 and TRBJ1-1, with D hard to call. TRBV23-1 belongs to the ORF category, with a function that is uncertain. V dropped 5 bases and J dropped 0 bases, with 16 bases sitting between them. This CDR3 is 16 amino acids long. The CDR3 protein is CASSTYYGEMNTEAFF. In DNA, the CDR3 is TGCGCCAGCAGTACCTATTACGGAGAAATGAACACTGAAGCTTTCTTT.

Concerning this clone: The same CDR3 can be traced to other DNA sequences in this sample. The CDR3 sequence is CASSSLLTDTQYF. For the CDR3, the DNA is TGTGCCAGCAGCTCTCTTCTCACAGATACGCAGTATTTT. The J gene is TRBJ2-3, the V gene TRBV7-9; no definite D call. Germline V lookup: CDR1 SEHNR, CDR2 FQNEAQ (reference sequence). The CDR3 covers 13 residues. Trimming removed 4 bases at V and 2 bases at J, with 7 bases between. Based on the CDR3 plus reference TRBV7-9 and TRBJ2-3, the full variable domain is DTGVSQNPRHKITKRGQNVTFRCDPISEHNRLYWYRQTLGQGPEFLTYFQNEAQLEKSRLLSDRFSAERPKGSFSTLEIQRTEQGDSAMYLCASSSLLTDTQYFGPGTRLTVL.

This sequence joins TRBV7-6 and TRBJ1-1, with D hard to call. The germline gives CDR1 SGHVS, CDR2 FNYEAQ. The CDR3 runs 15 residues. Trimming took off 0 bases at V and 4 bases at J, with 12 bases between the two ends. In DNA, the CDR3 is TGTGCCAGCAGCTTAGCGATGGAGGCGATCACTGAAGCTTTCTTT. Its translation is CASSLAMEAITEAFF. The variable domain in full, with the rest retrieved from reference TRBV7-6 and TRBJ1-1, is GAGVSQSPRYKVTKRGQDVALRCDPISGHVSLYWYRQALGQGPEFLTYFNYEAQQDKSGLPNDRFSAERPEGSISTLTIQRTEQRDSAMYRCASSLAMEAITEAFFGQGTRLTVV.

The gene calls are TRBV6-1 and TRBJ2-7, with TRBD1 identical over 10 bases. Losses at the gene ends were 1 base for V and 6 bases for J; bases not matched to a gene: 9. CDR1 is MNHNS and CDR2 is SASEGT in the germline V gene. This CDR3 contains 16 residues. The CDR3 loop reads CASSEGLGQGLVEQYF. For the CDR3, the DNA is TGTGCCAGCAGTGAAGGTCTGGGACAGGGGTTGGTCGAGCAGTACTTC.

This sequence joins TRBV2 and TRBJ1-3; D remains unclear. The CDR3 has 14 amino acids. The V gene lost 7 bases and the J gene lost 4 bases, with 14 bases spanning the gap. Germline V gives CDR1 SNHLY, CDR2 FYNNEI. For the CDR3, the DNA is TGTGCCAGCAACCAGGCGAGAGGGGGAAACACCATATATTTT. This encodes CASNQARGGNTIYF. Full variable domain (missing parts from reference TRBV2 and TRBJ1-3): EPEVTQTPSHQVTQMGQEVILRCVPISNHLYFYWYRQILGQKVEFLVSFYNNEISEKSEIFDDQFSVERPDGSNFTLKIRSTKLEDSAMYFCASNQARGGNTIYFGEGSWLTVV.

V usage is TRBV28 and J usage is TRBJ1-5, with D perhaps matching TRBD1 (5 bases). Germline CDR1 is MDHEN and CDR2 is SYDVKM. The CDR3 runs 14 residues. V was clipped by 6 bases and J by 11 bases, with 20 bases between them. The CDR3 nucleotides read TGTGCCAGCAGGCCTGACAGTGTCGGATGGTCCCAGCATTTT. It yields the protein CASRPDSVGWSQHF.